The 13 T cell receptor beta chains listed next were all sequenced from one sample in a study of blood T cell repertoires in COVID-19. Sequenced by immunoSEQ multiplex PCR; TCRdb stores in-frame clones only, minus some. The sample lists 150,000 to 200,000 clones; nearly 80% were seen once. The sample taken for sequencing was peripheral blood. The receptors stem from a woman aged 80 or over with acute or convalescent COVID-19.

The chain uses TRBV7-8 and TRBJ2-7; TRBD1 agrees at 7 bases. J lost 0 bases, V lost 4 bases, and 6 bases had no gene match. Germline V CDR1 and CDR2: SGHVS, FQNEAQ. The CDR3 has 15 residues. The CDR3 DNA reads TGTGCCAGCAGCTCGGGACAGCAAACCTCCTACGAGCAGTACTTC. Amino acids: CASSSGQQTSYEQYF.

This clone showed up just a few times. With a much larger clone just one base away, this may be a read error. The chain uses TRBV7-9 and TRBJ2-1, with D perhaps TRBD1 (6 bases). V lost 0 bases and J 6 bases, leaving 6 bases between the germline ends. CDR1 and CDR2 from the germline V gene are SEHNR and FQNEAQ (reference sequence). The CDR3 loop spans 13 amino acids. The CDR3 DNA is TGTGCCAGCAGCTTAGCAGGGGGCAATGAGCAGTTCTTC. This translates into CASSLAGGNEQFF.

The chain employs TRBV5-4 and TRBJ1-3; the D is unclear. The germline V and J ends were trimmed by 0 bases and 0 bases, with 7 bases remaining between them. Looked up from germline, CDR1 is SGHNT and CDR2 is YYREEE (reference sequence). The CDR3 runs 15 residues. The CDR3 nucleotides read TGTGCCAGCAGCTTGGGTGCGGGCTCTGGAAACACCATATATTTT. Amino acids: CASSLGAGSGNTIYF.

This clone was recorded a few times. J is TRBJ2-7 and V is TRBV6-5, with 7 bases lining up with TRBD2. This CDR3 comprises 15 residues. The ends lost 6 bases at V and 1 base at J; junction bases unmatched: 9. Germline V gene lookup returns CDR1 MNHEY and CDR2 SVGAGI. Written as DNA, the CDR3 is TGTGCCAGCAGGTTAGCGAGCGGGATTTCCTACGAGCAGTACTTC. Translating it yields CASRLASGISYEQYF.

This clone was seen a single time. V and J are TRBV18 and TRBJ2-5, with D hard to call. This CDR3 is built from 15 residues. The ends were cut back, 2 bases at V and 2 bases at J, with 12 bases in the middle. Looked up from germline, CDR1 is KGHSH and CDR2 is LQKENI. The CDR3 region is CASSPLQKKQETQYF. In nucleotides, the CDR3 is TGTGCCAGCTCACCATTACAGAAAAAACAAGAGACCCAGTACTTC.

The rearrangement links TRBV2 to TRBJ1-2; D gene ambiguous. V lost 7 bases, J lost 2 bases, and 11 bases lay in between. This CDR3 comprises 13 residues. Germline assignment: CDR1 SNHLY and CDR2 FYNNEI. CDR3 DNA: TGTGCCAGCAACGGGGAGCGGAACTATGGCTACACCTTC. Translation: CASNGERNYGYTF.

V is TRBV7-6 and J is TRBJ2-2, with 10 positions matching TRBD2. The CDR3 has 16 residues. The V segment lost 1 base and the J segment 6 bases; nucleotides outside the gene matches: 5. Germline CDR1 and CDR2: SGHVS and FNYEAQ. This CDR3 is CASSLDQLAGAGELFF. The CDR3 DNA reads TGTGCCAGCAGCTTAGATCAGCTAGCGGGAGCCGGGGAGCTGTTTTTT.

The chain carries TRBV5-4 and TRBJ1-1; 12 positions agree with TRBD1. The CDR3 spans 15 residues. Germline trimming cut 0 bases from V and 4 bases from J; bases unmatched to any gene: 1. Germline-derived CDR1 and CDR2 are SGHNT and YYREEE (reference sequence). The CDR3 region has the DNA TGTGCCAGCAGCTTGGGGGACAGGGGGCTCACTGAAGCTTTCTTT. This gives the protein CASSLGDRGLTEAFF.

The chain uses TRBV18 and TRBJ1-2, with TRBD1 matching 8 bases. V was pared by 1 base and J by 4 bases, with 8 bases of the junction left unmatched. Per germline, CDR1 KGHSH and CDR2 LQKENI. There are 16 residues in the CDR3. CDR3 nucleotide sequence: TGTGCCAGCTCACCACAGCAGGGGGCCTCCGGCTATGGCTACACCTTC. This codes for CASSPQQGASGYGYTF. The whole variable domain, remainder taken from reference TRBV18 and TRBJ1-2, is NAGVMQNPRHLVRRRGQEARLRCSPMKGHSHVYWYRQLPEEGLKFMVYLQKENIIDESGMPKERFSAEFPKEGPSILRIQQVVRGDSAAYFCASSPQQGASGYGYTFGSGTRLTVV.

This clone was seen a few times. V and J are TRBV6-5 and TRBJ2-3; 8 bases agree with TRBD2. Per the germline V gene, CDR1 is MNHEY and CDR2 is SVGAGI. V dropped 6 bases and J dropped 7; count of bases not matched to a gene: 9. The CDR3 totals 14 residues. CDR3 bases: TGTGCCAGCAGCTACGGGGGGGACCAGAATACGCAGTATTTT. This gives the protein CASSYGGDQNTQYF.

This clone was recorded many times. The chain employs TRBV27 and TRBJ2-2, with D unresolved. V was trimmed by 6 bases and J by 4 bases, leaving 3 bases between them. The CDR3 is 11 residues long. Germline CDR1 MNHEY, CDR2 SMNVEV (reference sequence). The CDR3 region is CASRSTGELFF. Written as DNA, the CDR3 is TGTGCCAGCAGGAGCACCGGGGAGCTGTTTTTT.

Written as DNA, the CDR3 is TGTGCCTCTACCACCGGGACAGGGGTAAACGAGCAGTACTTC. Amino acid sequence: CASTTGTGVNEQYF. V and J are TRBV30 and TRBJ2-7; 10 nucleotides line up with TRBD1. This CDR3 is 14 amino acids long. Germline V gene lookup returns CDR1 GTSNPN and CDR2 SVGIG (reference sequence). After removal of 7 bases from V and 5 bases from J, the junction contained 11 bases not matched to a gene.

The chain carries TRBV28 and TRBJ1-5; 8 nucleotides match TRBD1. Germline CDR1 reads MDHEN; CDR2 reads SYDVKM. Unmatched junction bases numbered 6, after V lost 7 bases and J lost 7 bases. This CDR3 is 13 amino acids long. In DNA form, the CDR3 reads TGTGCCAGCACCCCCGACAGGGGCCAGCCCCAGCATTTT. As protein: CASTPDRGQPQHF.